This is a list of T cell receptor beta chains from one sample in a study of molecular identifiers for immune sequencing clone quantification. A single record per CDR3 protein comes from TCRdb applying MiXCR to the PCR reads. The sample contains around 470,000 distinct CDR3 sequences, under 30% of which appear only once. Sequencing was carried out using naive CD8+ T cells from blood, with Jurkat cell RNA spiked in. The receptors were sampled from a human donor in good health. Some libraries in this study had Jurkat cell RNA spiked in. Each CDR3 is given with its conserved first and last residue. A D gene is named only where the DNA matches it firmly. The listing skips clone size in some rows; elsewhere it reads once, few, many or a size class.

V gene	clone size	J gene	D gene	CDR3 DNA	CDR3 protein
TRBV6-2/TRBV6-3	many	TRBJ2-3	TRBD2	TGTGCCAGCAGCCATCCCGAGGGACTAGCGAAGAATACGCAGTATTTT	CASSHPEGLAKNTQYF
TRBV19	many	TRBJ2-5	TRBD1	TGTGCCAGTTCCTACCCGGGACAGGAAGAGACCCAGTACTTC	CASSYPGQEETQYF
TRBV13	many	TRBJ2-5	TRBD2	TGTGCCAGCAGCTACGGACTAGCGGGCTTGTCAGAGACCCAGTACTTC	CASSYGLAGLSETQYF
TRBV4-3	-	TRBJ2-7	TRBD2	TGCGCCAGCAGCCAAGATCTTAGCGGGTACTCCTACGAGCAGTACTTC	CASSQDLSGYSYEQYF
TRBV28	-	TRBJ2-7	TRBD1	TGTGCCAGCAGTTCTTACCCCTCTATCACGGACAGGCCTAACTCCTACGAGCAGTACTTC	CASSSYPSITDRPNSYEQYF
TRBV5-8	-	TRBJ1-1	-	TGTGCCAGCAGCTTGGTCGGGGGGGGGCCTGAAGCTTTCTTT	CASSLVGGGPEAFF
TRBV5-6	-	TRBJ1-1	TRBD1	TGTGCCAGCAGCTTTCCCCCCTTTCGGACAGGCGACACTGAAGCTTTCTTT	CASSFPPFRTGDTEAFF
TRBV6-5	-	TRBJ1-2	TRBD1	TGTGCCAGCAGTTACGCCCGGACAGGGGGCTATGGCTACACCTTC	CASSYARTGGYGYTF
TRBV28	-	TRBJ2-1	TRBD2	TGTGCCAACAGTTTTAATCGGGGCTTTACTAGCGGCCCCTACAATGAGCAGTTCTTC	CANSFNRGFTSGPYNEQFF
TRBV20-1	-	TRBJ2-7	-	TGCAGTGCTAGTGCACATACGTCCTACGAGCAGTACTTC	CSASAHTSYEQYF
TRBV28	-	TRBJ2-1	-	TGTGCCAGCAGTCGGGACGACCCGGAAAATGAGCAGTTCTTC	CASSRDDPENEQFF
TRBV5-3	-	TRBJ1-1	-	TGTGCCAGCAGCTCCGGAGTGACGGCTGAAGCTTTCTTT	CASSSGVTAEAFF
TRBV7-9	many	TRBJ2-4	-	TGTGCCAGCAGCTTATCTGCCGGAAAAAACATTCAGTACTTC	CASSLSAGKNIQYF
TRBV19	-	TRBJ2-2	-	TGTGCCAGTAGTATGGGCTACGGTCTAGCCGGGGAGCTGTTTTTT	CASSMGYGLAGELFF
TRBV20-1	few	TRBJ2-2	-	TGCAGTGCTAGAGATGAGAAAGAGGGGGAGCTGTTTTTT	CSARDEKEGELFF
TRBV20-1	few	TRBJ2-7	TRBD2	TGCAGTGCTAGGCGGGAGGCTTCCTACGAGCAGTACTTC	CSARREASYEQYF
TRBV19	many	TRBJ1-5	-	TGTGCCAGTAGTATAGGGTATCAGCCCCAGCATTTT	CASSIGYQPQHF
TRBV4-1	-	TRBJ1-2	-	TGCGCCAGCAGCCAGGCCGCCGGACAAGGCTATGGCTACACCTTC	CASSQAAGQGYGYTF
TRBV19	few	TRBJ2-1	-	TGTGCCAGTAGTATCAGCGGACAGAACAACAATGAGCAGTTCTTC	CASSISGQNNNEQFF
TRBV4-3	-	TRBJ2-1	TRBD2	TGCGCCAGCAGCCAAGATCGTAGCGGGCATAGCTCCTACAATGAGCAGTTCTTC	CASSQDRSGHSSYNEQFF
TRBV7-2	many	TRBJ1-5	-	TGTGCCAGCAGCTTAGGTGGCAGCCTAGATTCTCAGCCCCAGCATTTT	CASSLGGSLDSQPQHF
TRBV9	many	TRBJ2-7	-	TGTGCCAGCAGCGTACAGGGTAGCTCCTACGAGCAGTACTTC	CASSVQGSSYEQYF
TRBV20-1	few	TRBJ2-1	-	TGCAGTGCTAGCTCGTGGGAGTCCTACAATGAGCAGTTCTTC	CSASSWESYNEQFF
TRBV4-1	-	TRBJ1-5	-	TGCGCCCGCAGCCAAGATCCGGGAAGCAATCAGCCCCAGCATTTT	CARSQDPGSNQPQHF
TRBV27	-	TRBJ2-5	-	TGTGCCAGCAGCTTCAATGGTGGGGAGACCCAGTACTTC	CASSFNGGETQYF
TRBV10-1	few	TRBJ2-7	-	TGCGCCAGCAGTGAGTCAACCCGGGGCGAGCAGTACTTC	CASSESTRGEQYF
TRBV28	many	TRBJ2-7	-	TGTGCCAGCAGCACCCGGACCAAGCCCCACGAGCAGTACTTC	CASSTRTKPHEQYF
TRBV30	-	TRBJ1-2	-	TGTGCCTGGAGCGCAACCATCGAAGGCTACACCTTC	CAWSATIEGYTF
TRBV4-1	many	TRBJ2-4	-	TGCGCCAGCAGCCAAGTACCCGGCTACATTCAGTACTTC	CASSQVPGYIQYF
TRBV18	few	TRBJ1-2	-	TGTGCCAGCTCACAAGACAGGTCTGGCTACACCTTC	CASSQDRSGYTF
TRBV20-1	-	TRBJ2-7	TRBD1	TGCAGTGCTAGACCCCCCCGGTCGGGACAGGGGAGGAGATACGAGCAGTACTTC	CSARPPRSGQGRRYEQYF
TRBV28	-	TRBJ1-1	-	TGTGCCAGCAGTTTTCGGCGTCTGCCTGAAGCTTTCTTT	CASSFRRLPEAFF
TRBV4-3	few	TRBJ1-1	-	TGCGCCAGCAGCCAGACCCAGGGCCAGTCAGGTGAAGCTTTCTTT	CASSQTQGQSGEAFF
TRBV6-5	-	TRBJ1-2	TRBD1	TGTGCCAGCAAGACAGGGCACGAACTCTATGGCTACACCTTC	CASKTGHELYGYTF
TRBV4-2	few	TRBJ2-7	-	TGTGCCAGCAGCCAAGACCCAATGTACGAGCAGTACTTC	CASSQDPMYEQYF
TRBV7-2	-	TRBJ2-1	TRBD2	TGTGCCAGCAGCTCGCGTCCGGGACTAGACAATGAGCAGTTCTTC	CASSSRPGLDNEQFF
TRBV6-6	-	TRBJ2-1	-	TGTGCCAGCAGTTACCTCCTAGGCTCATTGGGTGAGCAGTTCTTC	CASSYLLGSLGEQFF
TRBV4-2	-	TRBJ2-7	-	TGTGCCAGCAGCCAGGGTTTCCTTGGGGCCTACGAGCAGTACTTC	CASSQGFLGAYEQYF
TRBV6-2/TRBV6-3	few	TRBJ2-3	TRBD1	TGTGCCAGCAGACAGCAACCGGGACAGGGGTCCCTCACAGATACGCAGTATTTT	CASRQQPGQGSLTDTQYF
TRBV12-3/TRBV12-4	few	TRBJ2-1	-	TGTGCCAGCACCACCGCCGGGCGGAATGAGCAGTTCTTC	CASTTAGRNEQFF
TRBV12-3/TRBV12-4	many	TRBJ1-5	TRBD1	TGTGCCAGCAGTTTGGGACAGGGGCATCAGCCCCAGCATTTT	CASSLGQGHQPQHF
TRBV4-3	many	TRBJ1-1	-	TGCGCCAGCAGCCAAGATAGGGAGTTCGTCAAAGCTTTCTTT	CASSQDREFVKAFF
TRBV4-3	-	TRBJ1-5	-	TGCGCCAGCAGCCAAGTTTTGGGGCCTCGACAGCCCCAGCATTTT	CASSQVLGPRQPQHF
TRBV19	-	TRBJ2-7	-	TGTGCCAGTAGTATACAGGTTTCCTCCTACGAGCAGTACTTC	CASSIQVSSYEQYF
TRBV14	-	TRBJ2-5	-	TGTGCCAGCAGCCAATGGAAACAAGAGACCCAGTACTTC	CASSQWKQETQYF
TRBV4-3	many	TRBJ1-2	-	TGCGCCAGCAGCCAAGATACGTGGGGCCTAGGAGGCTACACCTTC	CASSQDTWGLGGYTF
TRBV7-9	-	TRBJ2-7	-	TGTGCCAGCAGCGAGCGAACCGGGAGCCGCAACGAGCAGTACTTC	CASSERTGSRNEQYF
TRBV29-1	few	TRBJ2-7	TRBD1	TGCAGCGTTGAAGGGACAGGGATCCCCTACGAGCAGTACTTC	CSVEGTGIPYEQYF
TRBV19	few	TRBJ2-1	-	TGTGCCAGTCGCCGTGGTCTAGGAAATGAGCAGTTCTTC	CASRRGLGNEQFF
TRBV5-1	few	TRBJ2-3	TRBD2	TGCGCCAGCAGTTTGGCTAAAGGGATTGGGGCGGGGGCAGATACGCAGTATTTT	CASSLAKGIGAGADTQYF
TRBV29-1	-	TRBJ2-5	-	TGCAGCGTTGAAGTACCTGCGGGGGCTCGACTTGAACCGTACCAAGAGACCCAGTACTTC	CSVEVPAGARLEPYQETQYF
TRBV12-3/TRBV12-4	-	TRBJ1-2	TRBD1	TGTGCCAGCACTCCGGGGGACAGCTATGGCTACACCTTC	CASTPGDSYGYTF
TRBV4-3	many	TRBJ2-7	TRBD2	TGCGCCAGCAGCCAAGCGGCGGGGACTAGTTCCTACGAGCAGTACTTC	CASSQAAGTSSYEQYF
TRBV5-4	few	TRBJ1-3	-	TGTGCCAGCAGCCCGGGGGGGGGCGCTGGAAACACCATATATTTT	CASSPGGGAGNTIYF
TRBV9	many	TRBJ2-3	TRBD1	TGTGCCAGCAGCCAACAGGGGACCTACACAGATACGCAGTATTTT	CASSQQGTYTDTQYF
TRBV7-2	many	TRBJ2-7	-	TGTGCCAGCAGCTTAGCTGACGGCGGATCCTACGAGCAGTACTTC	CASSLADGGSYEQYF
TRBV6-6	many	TRBJ2-3	TRBD2	TGTGCCAGCAGTCCCGGGGAGCGGGGGGCCCAATACACAGATACGCAGTATTTT	CASSPGERGAQYTDTQYF